One T cell receptor (beta chain) is described in this entry. The antigen remains undetermined. The sample is drawn from a study of beta chain features in type 1 diabetes. Findings and caveats of the study: In patients and controls equally, PCR might favor templates that are shorter. Sequencing the cDNA could make cells with high TCR expression show up more than they should. Within each of all four CD4+ subsets, Type 1 diabetes patients had TCRB CDR3s that were moderately but significantly shorter.

The CDR3 spans 14 residues. J gave up 5 bases and V 2 bases, and 2 bases lay outside the gene matches. Germline loops: CDR1 MDHEN, CDR2 SYDVKM. cDNA synthesis used the whole RNA isolate, giving expressed TCRB sequences. TCRdb keeps only in-frame clones here, not all; method: immunoSEQ multiplex PCR. The profile shows over 150,000 clones, 10% to 15% of them singletons. Sort purity for all populations was recorded as exceeding 98%. The sequencing sample was made of central memory CD4+ T cells from blood. The source is a woman under 30 in good health. This sequence joins TRBV28 and TRBJ1-4, with 7 positions matching TRBD1. CDR3 region: CASSLPGGNEKLFF. As DNA, the CDR3 is TGTGCCAGCAGTTTACCAGGGGGGAATGAAAAACTGTTTTTT. Together with reference TRBV28 and TRBJ1-4, the CDR3 gives the full variable domain: DVKVTQSSRYLVKRTGEKVFLECVQDMDHENMFWYRQDPGLGLRLIYFSYDVKMKEKGDIPEGYSVSREKKERFSLILESASTNQTSMYLCASSLPGGNEKLFFGSGTQLSVL.